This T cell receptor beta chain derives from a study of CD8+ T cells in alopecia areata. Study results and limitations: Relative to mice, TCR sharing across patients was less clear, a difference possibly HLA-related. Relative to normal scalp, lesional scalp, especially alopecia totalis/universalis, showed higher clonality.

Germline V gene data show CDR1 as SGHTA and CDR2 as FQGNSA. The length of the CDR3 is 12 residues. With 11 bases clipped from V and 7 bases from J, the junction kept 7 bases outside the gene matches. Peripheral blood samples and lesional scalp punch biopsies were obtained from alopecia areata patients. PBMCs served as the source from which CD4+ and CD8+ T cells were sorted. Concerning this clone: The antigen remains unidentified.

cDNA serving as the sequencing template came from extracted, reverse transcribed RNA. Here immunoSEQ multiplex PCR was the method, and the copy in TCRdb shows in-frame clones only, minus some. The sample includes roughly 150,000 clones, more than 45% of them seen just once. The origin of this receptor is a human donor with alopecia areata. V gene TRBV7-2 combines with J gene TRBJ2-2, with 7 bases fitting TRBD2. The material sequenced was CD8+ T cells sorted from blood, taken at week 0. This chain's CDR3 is CARRGENGELFF. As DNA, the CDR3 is TGTGCCCGACGGGGGGAGAACGGGGAGCTGTTTTTT.